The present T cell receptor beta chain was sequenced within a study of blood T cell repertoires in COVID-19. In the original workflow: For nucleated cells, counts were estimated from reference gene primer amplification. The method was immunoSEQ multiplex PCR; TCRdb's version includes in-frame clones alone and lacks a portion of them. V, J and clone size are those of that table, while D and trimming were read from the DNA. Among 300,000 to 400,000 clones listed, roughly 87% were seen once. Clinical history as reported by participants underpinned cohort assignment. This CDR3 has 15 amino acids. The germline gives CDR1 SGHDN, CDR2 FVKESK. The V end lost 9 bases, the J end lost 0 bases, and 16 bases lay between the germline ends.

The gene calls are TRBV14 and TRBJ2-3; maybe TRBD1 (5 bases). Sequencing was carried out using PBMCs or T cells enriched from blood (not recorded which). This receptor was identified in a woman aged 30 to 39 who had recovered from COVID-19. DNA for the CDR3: TGTGCCAGTAGGGGCGCGAGGTCTAGCACAGATACGCAGTATTTT. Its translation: CASRGARSSTDTQYF.